This T cell receptor (beta chain) was sequenced for a study of Ad26.COV2.S vaccination and SARS-CoV-2 variants. Turning to the study itself: Once, or twice with 56 days between doses, Ad26.COV2.S was given intramuscularly. The study's findings and limits: Among vaccine recipients, spike-specific TCR breadth exceeded that of placebo recipients. CD8+ and CD4+ T cells specific for spike reportedly responded with substantial breadth after vaccination.

As concerns this clone: Its antigen remains unidentified.

This CDR3 is 14 amino acids long. CDR1 ENHRY and CDR2 SYGVKD come from the germline V gene. After removal of 8 bases from V and 7 bases from J, the junction contained 10 bases not matched to a gene. Repertoires were generated with immunoSEQ multiplex PCR, while TCRdb's copy carries only in-frame clones and drops some. In the table there are roughly 240,000 clones, approximately 90% of which are singletons. Treatment described: some 19 received Ad26.COV2.S at low or high dose, single or two shots; several received placebo; per-sample allocation not given. Following the first vaccine or placebo injection, samples were taken on day 63. The vaccine antigen was prefusion-stabilized Wuhan SARS-CoV-2 spike.

The clonotype originates from a person aged 18-60 years who received the Ad26.COV2.S COVID-19 vaccine or a placebo. The chain uses TRBV10-3 and TRBJ2-1; 8 bases match TRBD2. The sample was peripheral blood, taken in a trial of Ad26.COV2.S vaccine versus placebo. CDR3 in amino acids: CAISGRGGENEQFF. The CDR3, as DNA: TGTGCCATCTCCGGCCGGGGGGGCGAAAATGAGCAGTTCTTC.